This entry lists 8 T cell receptor beta chains sequenced from one sample in a study of T-cell reconstitution after alpha-beta-depleted transplantation in children listed by TCRdb under 2016. The library was made by PCR. Sequencing relied on an Illumina HiSeq 2500. TCR library preparation used molecular barcoding, with unique molecular identifiers applied to normalize quantification of the TCRbeta repertoire. The public reads were run again by TCRdb, first through fastp at Q25 and then through MiXCR, and only productive beta chains were kept. Rows matching on CDR3 protein sequence are summarized as one entry with the most common DNA and genes. Across this sample there are approximately 350,000 distinct CDR3 sequences, with under 20% seen only once. The leading ten clones occupy around 43% of the sample. Read against the paper, the sample's treatment or condition label means: allogeneic hematopoietic cell transplantation with graft depleted of TCRalphabeta T cells and CD19 B cells.

This material consisted of PBMCs, mostly from graft donor cells, taken 360 days after TCRalphabeta/CD19-depleted stem cell transplant. The receptors come from a male patient between 2 and 10 years old who had a stem cell transplant for acute lymphoblastic leukemia, so the T cells may come from the graft donor.

The chain uses TRBV9 and TRBJ2-3; 7 nucleotides agree with TRBD1. The J segment lost 0 bases and the V segment lost 0 bases, leaving 1 base of the junction unmatched. Germline-derived CDR1 and CDR2 are SGDLS and YYNGEE. The length of the CDR3 is 15 residues. CDR3 sequence: CASSVEGQSTDTQYF. The CDR3, as DNA: TGTGCCAGCAGCGTAGAGGGACAGAGCACAGATACGCAGTATTTT.

This clonotype came up many times. This chain uses TRBV5-1 with TRBJ2-5; TRBD1 agrees at 7 bases. This CDR3 region has 14 residues. V shed 0 bases and J 1 base; nucleotides not matched to a gene: 0. Germline V CDR1 and CDR2: SGHRS, YFSETQ. CDR3 protein: CASSLAGGQETQYF. The CDR3 DNA reads TGCGCCAGCAGCTTGGCAGGGGGCCAAGAGACCCAGTACTTC.

This clonotype has a handful of counts. The chain recombines TRBV21-1 with TRBJ2-4; the table's TRBD1 call for D was not verified on the DNA. TRBV21-1 is a pseudogene segment. This CDR3 is 17 amino acids long. The chain's CDR3 is CASSKWGSCGAKNIQYF. CDR3 in DNA: TGTGCCAGCAGCAAATGGGGTTCCTGTGGGGCCAAAAACATTCAGTACTTC.

In this sample, this clonotype turned up a few times. This rearrangement joins TRBV7-6 to TRBJ1-4; D unclear. The CDR3 spans 17 residues. V lost 0 bases to trimming and J lost 0 bases, with 11 bases between them. Germline CDR1 SGHVS, CDR2 FNYEAQ. The CDR3 nucleotides read TGTGCCAGCAGCTTAGCCGCGACGGGCTCAACTAATGAAAAACTGTTTTTT. This encodes CASSLAATGSTNEKLFF.

This clonotype was seen more than once but under ten times. The chain combines TRBV7-2 with TRBJ2-3; the match to TRBD1 covers 9 bases. The germline V gene encodes CDR1 SGHTA and CDR2 FQGNSA. The V gene end was trimmed by 1 base and the J gene end by 3 bases; junction bases not matched to a gene: 2. The CDR3 spans 15 residues. The CDR3 bases are TGTGCCAGCAGCTTAGACAGGGGGCGAACAGATACGCAGTATTTT. This encodes CASSLDRGRTDTQYF.

The V gene is TRBV12-3 or TRBV12-4, the J gene TRBJ2-7; 8 nucleotides match TRBD1. The CDR3 covers 15 residues. The V segment lost 5 bases and the J segment 4 bases; nucleotides outside the gene matches: 10. In DNA, the CDR3 is TGTGCCAGCAGTCCTGGACAGGGTGACTATTACGAGCAGTACTTC. It translates to CASSPGQGDYYEQYF.

The chain joins TRBV6-6 to TRBJ2-5; D unresolved. From germline, CDR1 is MNHNY and CDR2 SVGAGI (reference sequence). The CDR3 totals 12 residues. The V gene lost 1 base and the J gene lost 10 bases, with 10 bases spanning the gap. CDR3 coding DNA: TGTGCCAGCAGTTACTTATTACTTTTCCAGTACTTC. It translates to CASSYLLLFQYF.

The chain links TRBV7-2 to TRBJ2-7; the match to TRBD1 covers 7 bases. The germline V gene has CDR1 SGHTA and CDR2 FQGNSA. The V and J ends lost 4 bases and 0 bases, in that order; junction bases with no gene match: 6. This CDR3 contains 15 residues. CDR3 protein: CASSSRTGLSYEQYF. CDR3 nucleotide sequence: TGTGCCAGCAGCTCCCGGACAGGTCTCTCCTACGAGCAGTACTTC. The full variable domain, its missing parts supplied by reference TRBV7-2 and TRBJ2-7, is GAGVSQSPSNKVTEKGKDVELRCDPISGHTALYWYRQSLGQGLEFLIYFQGNSAPDKSGLPSDRFSAERTGGSVSTLTIQRTQQEDSAVYLCASSSRTGLSYEQYFGPGTRLTVT.